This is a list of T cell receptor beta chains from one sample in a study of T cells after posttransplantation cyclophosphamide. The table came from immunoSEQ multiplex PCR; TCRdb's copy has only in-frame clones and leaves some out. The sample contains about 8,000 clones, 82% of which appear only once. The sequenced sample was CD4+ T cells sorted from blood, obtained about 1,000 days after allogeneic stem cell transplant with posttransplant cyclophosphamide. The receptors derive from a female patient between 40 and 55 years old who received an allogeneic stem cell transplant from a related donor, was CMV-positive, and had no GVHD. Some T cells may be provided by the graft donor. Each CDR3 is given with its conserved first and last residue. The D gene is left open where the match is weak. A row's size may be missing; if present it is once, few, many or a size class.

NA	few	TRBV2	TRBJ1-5	TGTGCCAGCAGTCAATTACAGGGTCAGTATCAGCCCCAGCATTTT	CASSQLQGQYQPQHF
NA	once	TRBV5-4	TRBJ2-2	TGTGCCAGCAGCTTCGGTCGAGCAAGAAACACCGGGGAGCTGTTTTTT	CASSFGRARNTGELFF
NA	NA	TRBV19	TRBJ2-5	TGTGCCAGTAGTAGGAGGGGAGCAGGCCAGACCCAGTACTTC	CASSRRGAGQTQYF
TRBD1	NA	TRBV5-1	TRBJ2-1	TGCGCCAGCAGCGCTTTCCCGGGACAGGGCAATGAGCAGTTCTTC	CASSAFPGQGNEQFF
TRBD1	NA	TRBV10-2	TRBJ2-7	TGCGCCAGCAGTGAGGGGGGACAGGGATTTTCCTACGAGCAGTACTTC	CASSEGGQGFSYEQYF
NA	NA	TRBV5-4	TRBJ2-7	TGTGCCAGCAGCGTCGGGACTCTAAGCTCCTACGAGCAGTACTTC	CASSVGTLSSYEQYF
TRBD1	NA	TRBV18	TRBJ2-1	TGTGCCAGCTCACAGGGGACAGGTAGTAAGCAGTTCTTC	CASSQGTGSKQFF
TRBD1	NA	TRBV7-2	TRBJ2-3	TGTGCCAGCAGCTTAGACAGGGGTGGCACAGATACGCAGTATTTT	CASSLDRGGTDTQYF
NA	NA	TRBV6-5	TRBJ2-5	TGTGCCAGCAGTTACTCGGGGAGAAGGGAGACCCAGTACTTC	CASSYSGRRETQYF
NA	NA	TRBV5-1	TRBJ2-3	TGCGCCAGCAGCCTCGGGGGAGGTGCGCAGTATTTT	CASSLGGGAQYF
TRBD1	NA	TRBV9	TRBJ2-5	TGTGCCAGCAGCCCGGGACAGGGGGTTGAGACCCAGTACTTC	CASSPGQGVETQYF
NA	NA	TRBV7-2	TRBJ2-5	TGTGCCAGCAGCTTACTATCAGAGACCCAGTACTTC	CASSLLSETQYF
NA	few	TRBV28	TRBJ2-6	TGTGCCACCTGGCTCTCTGGGGCCAACGTCCTGACTTTC	CATWLSGANVLTF
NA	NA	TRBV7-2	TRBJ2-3	TGTGCCAGCAGCCCCCGACCGGGGGTCGGGGATACGCAGTATTTT	CASSPRPGVGDTQYF
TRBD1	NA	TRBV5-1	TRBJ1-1	TGCGCCAGCAGCCCGAAGGGACAGGGGTATCCCACTGAAGCTTTCTTT	CASSPKGQGYPTEAFF
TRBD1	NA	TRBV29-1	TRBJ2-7	TGCAGCGCTGGACAGGGGGAGTCCTACGAGCAGTACTTC	CSAGQGESYEQYF
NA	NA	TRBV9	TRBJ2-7	TGTGCCAGCAGCGTAGAAGGCCAGGGTCGCGAGCAGTACTTC	CASSVEGQGREQYF
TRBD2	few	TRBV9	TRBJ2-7	TGTGCCAGCAGCCAGGGACTAGCCGGATCCTACGAGCAGTACTTC	CASSQGLAGSYEQYF
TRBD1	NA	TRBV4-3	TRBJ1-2	TGCGCCAGCAGCCAGACCGGGACAGGGAGTAACTATGGCTACACCTTC	CASSQTGTGSNYGYTF
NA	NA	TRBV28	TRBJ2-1	TGTGCCAGCAGTTTTACTGCGTCGAATGAGCAGTTCTTC	CASSFTASNEQFF
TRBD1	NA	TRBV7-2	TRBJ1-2	TGTGCCAGCAGCCTCCAGGGGGCGCGAATTCATGGCTACACCTTC	CASSLQGARIHGYTF
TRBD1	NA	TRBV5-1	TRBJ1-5	TGCGCCAGCACCCAAACAGGGGACGGGAATCAGCCCCAGCATTTT	CASTQTGDGNQPQHF
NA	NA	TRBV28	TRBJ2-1	TGTGCCAGCAGTTTCGACAGCCGAAATTACAATGAGCAGTTCTTC	CASSFDSRNYNEQFF
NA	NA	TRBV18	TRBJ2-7	TGTGCCAGCTCACCACCCTTAGGACTCCCGAGGGACGAGCAGTACTTC	CASSPPLGLPRDEQYF
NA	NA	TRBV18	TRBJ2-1	TGTGCCAGCTCACCAAAAGCTGGTGAGCAGTTCTTC	CASSPKAGEQFF
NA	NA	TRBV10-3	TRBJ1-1	TGTGCCATCAGATTACAGGGTTTTTTGAACACTGAAGCTTTCTTT	CAIRLQGFLNTEAFF
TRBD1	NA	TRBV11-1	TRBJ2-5	TGTGCCAGCAGCCAACCGGGACAGTCAGAGACCCAGTACTTC	CASSQPGQSETQYF